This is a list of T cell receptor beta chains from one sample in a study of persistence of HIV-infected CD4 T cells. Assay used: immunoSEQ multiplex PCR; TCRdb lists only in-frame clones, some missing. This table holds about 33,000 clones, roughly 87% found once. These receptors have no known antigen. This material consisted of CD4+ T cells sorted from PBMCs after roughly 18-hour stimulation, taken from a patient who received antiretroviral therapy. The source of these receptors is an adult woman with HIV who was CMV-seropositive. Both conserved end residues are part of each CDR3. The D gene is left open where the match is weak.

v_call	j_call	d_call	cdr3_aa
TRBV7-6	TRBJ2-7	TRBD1	CASSLGGTGAYEQYF
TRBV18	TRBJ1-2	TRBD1	CASSPPGRGQDYGYTF
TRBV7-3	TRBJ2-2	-	CASRSDLLTGELFF
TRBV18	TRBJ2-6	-	CASSLTTGSGANVLTF
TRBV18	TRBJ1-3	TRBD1	CASSRTLVRGQDQLSGNTIYF
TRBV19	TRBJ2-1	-	CASSKDTGRVTNEQFF
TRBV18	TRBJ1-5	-	CASPPLDTLNQPQHF
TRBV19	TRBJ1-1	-	CASSIAGFGAFF
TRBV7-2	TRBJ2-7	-	CASSLVRTSYEQYF
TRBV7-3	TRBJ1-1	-	CASSLTGASNGFF
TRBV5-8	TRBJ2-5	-	CASRERAGETQYF
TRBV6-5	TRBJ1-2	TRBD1	CASSIIGTGAGYTF
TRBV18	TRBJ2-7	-	CASSRDGRGEQYF
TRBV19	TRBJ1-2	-	CASSIRRDVYGYTF
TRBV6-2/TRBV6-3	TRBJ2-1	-	CASSSHYLPGGNEQFF
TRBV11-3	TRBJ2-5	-	CASSLEGMMGTQYF
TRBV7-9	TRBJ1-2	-	CASSLEGRVHGYTF
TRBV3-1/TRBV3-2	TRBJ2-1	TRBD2	CASSPRTSGTYNEQFF
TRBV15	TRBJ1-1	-	CATSPFIGDTEAFF
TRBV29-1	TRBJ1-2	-	CSVFRSLGTENYGYTF
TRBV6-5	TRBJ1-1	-	CASSPGQNTEAFF
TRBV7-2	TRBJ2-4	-	CASSFSIIQYF
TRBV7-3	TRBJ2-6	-	CASSAHNGANVLTF
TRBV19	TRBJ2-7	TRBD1	CASEPGQGRNEQYF
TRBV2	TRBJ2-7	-	CASKRAGPYEQYF